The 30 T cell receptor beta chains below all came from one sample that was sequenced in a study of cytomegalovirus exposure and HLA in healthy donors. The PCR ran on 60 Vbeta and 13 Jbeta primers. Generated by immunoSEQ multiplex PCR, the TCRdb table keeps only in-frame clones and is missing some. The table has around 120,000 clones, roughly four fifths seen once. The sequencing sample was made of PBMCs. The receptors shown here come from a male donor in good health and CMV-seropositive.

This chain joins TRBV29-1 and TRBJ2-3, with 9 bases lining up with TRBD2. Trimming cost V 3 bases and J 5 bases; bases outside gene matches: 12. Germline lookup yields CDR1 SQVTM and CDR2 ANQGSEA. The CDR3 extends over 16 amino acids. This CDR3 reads CSVERVLAGPEDTQYF. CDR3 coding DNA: TGCAGCGTTGAGAGAGTCCTAGCGGGGCCGGAAGATACGCAGTATTTT.

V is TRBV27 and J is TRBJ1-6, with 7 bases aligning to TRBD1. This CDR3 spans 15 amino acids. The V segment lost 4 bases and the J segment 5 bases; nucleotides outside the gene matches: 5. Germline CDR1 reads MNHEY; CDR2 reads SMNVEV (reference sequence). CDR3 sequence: CASSSTGTDNSPLHF. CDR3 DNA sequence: TGTGCCAGCAGTTCCACCGGGACAGATAATTCACCCCTCCACTTT.

Here the CDR3 DNA reads TGTGCCAGTAGTCCCATACTAGCGGGAGGATTAGACGAGCAGTTCTTC. It specifies CASSPILAGGLDEQFF. The chain carries TRBV19 and TRBJ2-1; 12 nucleotides match TRBD2. The CDR3 covers 16 residues. Unmatched junction bases numbered 12, after V lost 5 bases and J lost 10 bases. Germline V gene sequence: CDR1 LNHDA, CDR2 SQIVND (reference sequence).

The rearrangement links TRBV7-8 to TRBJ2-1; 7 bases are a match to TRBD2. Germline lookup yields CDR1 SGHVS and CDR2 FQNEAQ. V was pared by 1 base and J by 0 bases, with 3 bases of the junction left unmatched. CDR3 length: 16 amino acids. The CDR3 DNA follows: TGTGCCAGCAGCTTAGAGTGGACTAGCTCCTACAATGAGCAGTTCTTC. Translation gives CASSLEWTSSYNEQFF.

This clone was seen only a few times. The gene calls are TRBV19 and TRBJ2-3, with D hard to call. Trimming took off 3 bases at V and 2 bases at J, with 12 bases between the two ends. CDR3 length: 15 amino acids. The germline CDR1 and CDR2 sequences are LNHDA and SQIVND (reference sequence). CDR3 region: CASSILPSFTDTQYF. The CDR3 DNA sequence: TGTGCCAGTAGTATCCTTCCCTCCTTCACAGATACGCAGTATTTT.

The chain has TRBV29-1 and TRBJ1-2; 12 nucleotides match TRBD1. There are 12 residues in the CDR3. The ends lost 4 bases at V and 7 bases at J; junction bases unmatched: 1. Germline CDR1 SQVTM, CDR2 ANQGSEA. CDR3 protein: CSVGGQGAGYTF. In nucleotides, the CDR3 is TGCAGCGTTGGGGGACAGGGGGCTGGCTACACCTTC.

The CDR3 coding sequence is TGTGCCAGCAGCTTAGTCGGACTAGTTGATACGCAGTATTTT. It codes for CASSLVGLVDTQYF. The J gene is TRBJ2-3, the V gene TRBV7-2; 7 bases line up with TRBD2. J was trimmed by 6 bases and V by 1 base; bases with no gene match: 4. The CDR3 loop spans 14 amino acids. In germline, CDR1 is SGHTA, CDR2 FQGNSA.

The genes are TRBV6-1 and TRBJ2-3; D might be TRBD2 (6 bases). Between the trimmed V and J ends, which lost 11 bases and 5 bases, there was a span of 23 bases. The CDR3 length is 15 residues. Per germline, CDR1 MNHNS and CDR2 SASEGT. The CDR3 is CAGGEGPGVVDTQYF. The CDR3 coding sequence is TGTGCCGGTGGTGAAGGGCCGGGGGTCGTAGATACGCAGTATTTT.

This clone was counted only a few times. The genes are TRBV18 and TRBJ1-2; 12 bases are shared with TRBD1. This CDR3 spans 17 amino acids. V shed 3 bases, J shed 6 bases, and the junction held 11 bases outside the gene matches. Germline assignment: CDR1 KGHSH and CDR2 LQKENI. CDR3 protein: CASSPPSEGTGGHGYTF. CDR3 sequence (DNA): TGTGCCAGCTCACCGCCTTCCGAGGGGACAGGGGGCCATGGCTACACCTTC.

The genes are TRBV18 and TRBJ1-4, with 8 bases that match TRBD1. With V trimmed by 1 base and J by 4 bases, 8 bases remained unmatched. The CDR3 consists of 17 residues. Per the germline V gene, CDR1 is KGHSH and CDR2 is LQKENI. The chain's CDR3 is CASSPRRQGFDNEKLFF. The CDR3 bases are TGTGCCAGCTCACCACGGCGACAGGGGTTCGATAATGAAAAACTGTTTTTT.

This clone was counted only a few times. CDR3 bases: TGTGCCAGTAGTATGGCAGGGGGCTATGGCTACACCTTC. This codes for CASSMAGGYGYTF. This chain links TRBV19 with TRBJ1-2; TRBD1 matches 7 bases. The CDR3 is made up of 13 amino acids. From germline, CDR1 is LNHDA and CDR2 SQIVND (reference sequence). V shed 3 bases and J 4 bases; nucleotides not matched to a gene: 2. The full variable domain, in which reference TRBV19 and TRBJ1-2 provide the parts outside the CDR3, is DGGITQSPKYLFRKEGQNVTLSCEQNLNHDAMYWYRQDPGQGLRLIYYSQIVNDFQKGDIAEGYSVSREKKESFPLTVTSAQKNPTAFYLCASSMAGGYGYTFGSGTRLTVV.

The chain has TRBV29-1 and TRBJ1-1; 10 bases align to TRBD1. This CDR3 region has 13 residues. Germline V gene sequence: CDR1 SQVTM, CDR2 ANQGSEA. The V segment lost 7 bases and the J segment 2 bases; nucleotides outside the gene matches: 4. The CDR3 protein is CSAWTGGNTEAFF. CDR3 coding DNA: TGCAGCGCATGGACAGGGGGTAACACTGAAGCTTTCTTT.

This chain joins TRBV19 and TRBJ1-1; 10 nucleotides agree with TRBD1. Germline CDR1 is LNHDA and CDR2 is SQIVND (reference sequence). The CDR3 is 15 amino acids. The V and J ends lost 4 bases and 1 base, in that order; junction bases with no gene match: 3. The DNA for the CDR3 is TGTGCCAGTAGTAACCGACAGGGGGCGAACACTGAAGCTTTCTTT. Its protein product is CASSNRQGANTEAFF.

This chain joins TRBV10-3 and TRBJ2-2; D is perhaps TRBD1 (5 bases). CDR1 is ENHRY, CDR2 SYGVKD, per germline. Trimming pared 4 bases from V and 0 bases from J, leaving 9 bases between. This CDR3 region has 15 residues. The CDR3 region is CAISAGAANTGELFF. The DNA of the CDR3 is TGTGCCATCAGTGCTGGGGCTGCGAACACCGGGGAGCTGTTTTTT.

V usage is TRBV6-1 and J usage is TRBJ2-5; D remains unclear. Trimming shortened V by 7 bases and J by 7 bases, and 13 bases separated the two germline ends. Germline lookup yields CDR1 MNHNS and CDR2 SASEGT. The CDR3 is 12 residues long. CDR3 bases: TGTGCCAGCAAGAACAGCCTTCGGACCCAGTACTTC. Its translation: CASKNSLRTQYF.

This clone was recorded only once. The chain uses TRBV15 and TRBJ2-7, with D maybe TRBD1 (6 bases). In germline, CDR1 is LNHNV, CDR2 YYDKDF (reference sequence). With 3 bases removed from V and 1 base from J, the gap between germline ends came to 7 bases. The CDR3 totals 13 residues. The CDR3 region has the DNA TGTGCCACCAGCAGGGACAGTTCCTACGAGCAGTACTTC. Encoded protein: CATSRDSSYEQYF.

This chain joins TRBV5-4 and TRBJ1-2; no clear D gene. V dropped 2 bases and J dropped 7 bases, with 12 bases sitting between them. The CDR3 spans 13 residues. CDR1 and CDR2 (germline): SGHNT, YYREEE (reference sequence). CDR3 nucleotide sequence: TGTGCCAGCAGCTTAATCTCCGAGAGTGGCTACACCTTC. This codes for CASSLISESGYTF.

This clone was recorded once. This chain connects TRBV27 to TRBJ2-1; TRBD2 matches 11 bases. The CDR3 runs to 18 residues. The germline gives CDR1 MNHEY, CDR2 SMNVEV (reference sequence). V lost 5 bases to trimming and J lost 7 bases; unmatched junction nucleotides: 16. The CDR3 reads CASSPSIYSGRAGNEQFF. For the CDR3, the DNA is TGTGCCAGCAGTCCTTCGATTTATAGCGGGAGGGCCGGTAATGAGCAGTTCTTC.

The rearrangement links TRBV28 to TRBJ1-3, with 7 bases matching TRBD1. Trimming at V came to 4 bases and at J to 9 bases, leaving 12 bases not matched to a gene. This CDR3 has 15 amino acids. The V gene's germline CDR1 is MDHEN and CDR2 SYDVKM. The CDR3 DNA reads TGTGCCAGCAGTTCAGCCGGCACAGGGGCAGGCACCATATATTTT. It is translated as CASSSAGTGAGTIYF. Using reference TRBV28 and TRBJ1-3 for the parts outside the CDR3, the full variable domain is DVKVTQSSRYLVKRTGEKVFLECVQDMDHENMFWYRQDPGLGLRLIYFSYDVKMKEKGDIPEGYSVSREKKERFSLILESASTNQTSMYLCASSSAGTGAGTIYFGEGSWLTVV.

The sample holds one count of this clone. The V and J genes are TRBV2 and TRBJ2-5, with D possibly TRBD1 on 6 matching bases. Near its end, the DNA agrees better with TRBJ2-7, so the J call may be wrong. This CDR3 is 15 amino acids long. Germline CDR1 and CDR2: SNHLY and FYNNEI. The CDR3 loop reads CASSPRLQGIHEQYF. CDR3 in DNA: TGTGCCAGCAGTCCTCGCCTACAGGGTATCCACGAGCAGTACTTC.

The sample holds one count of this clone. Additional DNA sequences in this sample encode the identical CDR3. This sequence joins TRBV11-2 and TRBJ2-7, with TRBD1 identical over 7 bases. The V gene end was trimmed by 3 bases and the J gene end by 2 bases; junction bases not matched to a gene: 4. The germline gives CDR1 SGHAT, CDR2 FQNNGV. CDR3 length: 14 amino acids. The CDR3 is CASSFGQVAYEQYF. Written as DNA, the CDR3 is TGTGCCAGCAGCTTCGGACAGGTCGCCTACGAGCAGTACTTC. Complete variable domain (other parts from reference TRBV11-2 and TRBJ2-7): EAGVAQSPRYKIIEKRQSVAFWCNPISGHATLYWYQQILGQGPKLLIQFQNNGVVDDSQLPKDRFSAERLKGVDSTLKIQPAKLEDSAVYLCASSFGQVAYEQYFGPGTRLTVT.

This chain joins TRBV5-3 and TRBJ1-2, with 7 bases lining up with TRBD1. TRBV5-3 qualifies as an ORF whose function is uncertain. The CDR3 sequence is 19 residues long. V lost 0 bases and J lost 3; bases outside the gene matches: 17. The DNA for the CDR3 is TGTGCCAGAAGCTTGGCCCTTAGAAACGACAGGGACGAAGACTATGGCTACACCTTC. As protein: CARSLALRNDRDEDYGYTF.

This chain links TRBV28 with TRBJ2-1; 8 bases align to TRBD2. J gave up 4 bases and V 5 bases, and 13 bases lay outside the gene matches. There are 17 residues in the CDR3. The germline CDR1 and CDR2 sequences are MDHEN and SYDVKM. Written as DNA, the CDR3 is TGTGCCAGCAGTGCCGATACCGGGACTAGGGGATACAATGAGCAGTTCTTC. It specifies CASSADTGTRGYNEQFF. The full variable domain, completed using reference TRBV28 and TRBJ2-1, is DVKVTQSSRYLVKRTGEKVFLECVQDMDHENMFWYRQDPGLGLRLIYFSYDVKMKEKGDIPEGYSVSREKKERFSLILESASTNQTSMYLCASSADTGTRGYNEQFFGPGTRLTVL.

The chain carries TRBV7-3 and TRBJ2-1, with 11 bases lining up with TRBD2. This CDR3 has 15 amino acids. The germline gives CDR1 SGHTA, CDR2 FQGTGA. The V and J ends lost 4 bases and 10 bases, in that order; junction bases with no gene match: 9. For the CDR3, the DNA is TGTGCCAGCAGCTCCATAGCGGGAGGGCTTGAGGAGCAGTTCTTC. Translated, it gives CASSSIAGGLEEQFF.

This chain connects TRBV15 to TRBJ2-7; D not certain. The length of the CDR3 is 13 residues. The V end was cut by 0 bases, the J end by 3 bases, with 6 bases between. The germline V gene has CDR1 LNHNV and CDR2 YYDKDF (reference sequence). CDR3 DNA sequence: TGTGCCACCAGCAGAGACGGCGGCTACGAGCAGTACTTC. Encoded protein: CATSRDGGYEQYF. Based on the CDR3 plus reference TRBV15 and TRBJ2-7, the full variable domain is DAMVIQNPRYQVTQFGKPVTLSCSQTLNHNVMYWYQQKSSQAPKLLFHYYDKDFNNEADTPDNFQSRRPNTSFCFLDIRSPGLGDTAMYLCATSRDGGYEQYFGPGTRLTVT.

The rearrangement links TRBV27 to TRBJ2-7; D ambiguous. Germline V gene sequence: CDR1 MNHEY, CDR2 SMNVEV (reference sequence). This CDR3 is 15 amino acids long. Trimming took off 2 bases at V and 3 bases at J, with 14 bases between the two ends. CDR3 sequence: CASSLVAFASYEQYF. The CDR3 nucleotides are TGTGCCAGCAGTTTAGTCGCGTTTGCAAGCTACGAGCAGTACTTC.

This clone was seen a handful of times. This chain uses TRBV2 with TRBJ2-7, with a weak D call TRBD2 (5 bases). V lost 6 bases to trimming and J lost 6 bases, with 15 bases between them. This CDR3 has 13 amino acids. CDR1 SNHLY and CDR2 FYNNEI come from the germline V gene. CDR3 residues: CASSGEADPEQYF. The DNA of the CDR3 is TGTGCCAGCAGCGGCGAAGCGGATCCCGAGCAGTACTTC.

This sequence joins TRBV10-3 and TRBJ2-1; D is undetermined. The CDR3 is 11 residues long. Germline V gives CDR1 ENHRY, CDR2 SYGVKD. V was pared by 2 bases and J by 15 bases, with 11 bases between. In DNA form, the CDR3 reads TGTGCCATCAGTGAGCTATTGACTTTGTTCTTC. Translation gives CAISELLTLFF.

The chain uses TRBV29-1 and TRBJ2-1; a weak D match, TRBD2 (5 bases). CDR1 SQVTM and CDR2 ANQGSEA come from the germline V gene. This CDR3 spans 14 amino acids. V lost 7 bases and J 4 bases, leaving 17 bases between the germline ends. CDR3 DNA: TGCAGCGCAGTGGAAAGCGGAGCTTACAATGAGCAGTTCTTC. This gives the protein CSAVESGAYNEQFF.

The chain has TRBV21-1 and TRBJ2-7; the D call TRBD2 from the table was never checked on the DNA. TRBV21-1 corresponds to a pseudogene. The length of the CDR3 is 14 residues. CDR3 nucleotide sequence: TGTGCCAGCAGCAATGCCGGGACTAGCTACGAGCAGTACTTC. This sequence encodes CASSNAGTSYEQYF.